A selection of T cell receptor beta chains follows, all from one sample in a study of shared clonotypes between healthy human individuals. The assay was immunoSEQ multiplex PCR, and TCRdb's table has in-frame clones only and misses some. The sample shows roughly 650,000 clones, approximately 96% of them seen only once. The sample was naive CD8+ T cells sorted from blood. These receptors all stem from a woman aged 25 to 39 in good health. Both conserved end residues are part of each CDR3. Fields, in order: clone size, J gene, V gene, D gene, CDR3 protein, CDR3 DNA. The D gene is left open where the match is weak. The size field is filled for only some rows; it gives once, few, many or a size class.

.	TRBJ2-1	TRBV10-1	.	CASSERGAGNEQFF	TGCGCCAGCAGCGAGAGAGGTGCCGGCAATGAGCAGTTCTTC
.	TRBJ1-5	TRBV27	.	CASRTQATSNQPQHF	TGTGCCAGCAGAACACAGGCCACTTCCAATCAGCCCCAGCATTTT
.	TRBJ1-1	TRBV19	.	CASSPNRASWSDTEAFF	TGTGCCAGTAGCCCGAACAGGGCAAGTTGGTCGGACACTGAAGCTTTCTTT
.	TRBJ2-1	TRBV27	TRBD2	CASSYSGSYNEQFF	TGTGCCAGCAGTTACAGCGGGAGCTACAATGAGCAGTTCTTC
.	TRBJ2-7	TRBV9	.	CASSAGGGGGYEQYF	TGTGCCAGCAGCGCAGGGGGAGGTGGCGGCTACGAGCAGTACTTC
.	TRBJ2-7	TRBV9	TRBD2	CASSVAAGVYEQYF	TGTGCCAGCAGCGTCGCTGCGGGAGTTTATGAGCAGTACTTC
.	TRBJ1-2	TRBV27	.	CASSLSGGHYGYTF	TGTGCCAGCAGTTTATCGGGCGGACACTATGGCTACACCTTC
once	TRBJ2-5	TRBV4-1	.	CASSQVFSGQETQYF	TGCGCCAGCAGCCAAGTTTTTAGCGGCCAAGAGACCCAGTACTTC
.	TRBJ2-1	TRBV27	.	CASSLSVYNEQFF	TGTGCCAGCAGTTTATCCGTCTACAATGAGCAGTTCTTC
.	TRBJ2-7	TRBV27	TRBD1	CASSLGTGFVYEQYF	TGTGCCAGCAGTTTAGGGACAGGGTTTGTCTACGAGCAGTACTTC
.	TRBJ2-1	TRBV28	.	CASSPGRYNEQFF	TGTGCCAGCAGTCCGGGACGGTACAATGAGCAGTTCTTC
.	TRBJ1-5	TRBV7-8	.	CASSGGQGGQPQHF	TGTGCCAGCAGCGGTGGCCAGGGAGGTCAGCCCCAGCATTTT
.	TRBJ1-3	TRBV18	.	CASSPDEGGNTIYF	TGTGCCAGCTCACCAGACGAGGGTGGAAACACCATATATTTT
.	TRBJ1-1	TRBV28	TRBD1	CASSPGQGRNTEAFF	TGTGCCAGCAGCCCCGGACAGGGGAGGAACACTGAAGCTTTCTTT
.	TRBJ1-2	TRBV19	.	CASSTRDFSGIPHYGYTF	TGTGCCAGTAGTACCCGGGATTTTAGCGGGATCCCCCACTATGGCTACACCTTC
.	TRBJ1-1	TRBV9	.	CASSDGGKEMNTEAFF	TGTGCCAGCAGCGACGGAGGGAAGGAGATGAACACTGAAGCTTTCTTT
.	TRBJ2-7	TRBV6-1	TRBD2	CASSEGRLAGEQYF	TGTGCCAGCAGTGAAGGTAGACTAGCGGGCGAGCAGTACTTC
.	TRBJ1-5	TRBV28	TRBD1	CASSLTGFVGQPQHF	TGTGCCAGCAGCCTGACAGGGTTTGTGGGTCAGCCCCAGCATTTT
.	TRBJ2-1	TRBV4-2	.	CASSQEEVVDEQFF	TGTGCCAGCAGCCAAGAGGAAGTGGTCGATGAGCAGTTCTTC
.	TRBJ2-5	TRBV2	.	CASSELQGRQETQYF	TGTGCCAGCAGTGAGTTGCAGGGGAGGCAAGAGACCCAGTACTTC
.	TRBJ1-1	TRBV28	TRBD1	CASSSGQGRPALMNTEAFF	TGTGCCAGCAGTTCGGGACAGGGGCGACCTGCCTTGATGAACACTGAAGCTTTCTTT
.	TRBJ1-2	TRBV7-6	TRBD1	CASSLSQGAGYTF	TGTGCCAGCAGCTTATCACAGGGGGCGGGCTACACCTTC
.	TRBJ2-3	TRBV28	TRBD2	CASSLYAGDDSTDTQYF	TGTGCCAGCAGTTTATATGCGGGGGACGATAGCACAGATACGCAGTATTTT
.	TRBJ2-7	TRBV5-4	.	CASSPGPLGYEQYF	TGTGCCAGCAGCCCCGGGCCCCTGGGCTACGAGCAGTACTTC
.	TRBJ1-1	TRBV28	TRBD1	CASSLQGGGTEAFF	TGTGCCAGCAGTTTACAAGGGGGCGGAACTGAAGCTTTCTTT
.	TRBJ2-3	TRBV9	.	CASSVSSTSSTDTQYF	TGTGCCAGCAGCGTATCCTCCACTAGCAGCACAGATACGCAGTATTTT
few	TRBJ1-5	TRBV7-9	.	CASSSAVGNQPQHF	TGTGCCAGCAGCTCGGCGGTTGGGAATCAGCCCCAGCATTTT
.	TRBJ1-3	TRBV11-2	.	CASSLNPWGAGNTIYF	TGTGCCAGCAGCCTCAACCCCTGGGGGGCTGGAAACACCATATATTTT
.	TRBJ2-3	TRBV4-1	.	CASSQGPLGDPTDTQYF	TGCGCCAGCAGCCAAGGCCCGCTGGGGGACCCCACAGATACGCAGTATTTT
.	TRBJ2-1	TRBV9	.	CASSVVGLPYNEQFF	TGTGCCAGCAGCGTAGTAGGGCTCCCCTACAATGAGCAGTTCTTC
.	TRBJ2-7	TRBV7-9	TRBD1	CASSLADRVYEQYF	TGTGCCAGCAGCTTAGCGGACAGGGTGTACGAGCAGTACTTC
.	TRBJ2-7	TRBV5-1	TRBD2	CASSPEGLAGAYEQYF	TGCGCCAGCAGCCCAGAAGGACTAGCGGGAGCCTACGAGCAGTACTTC
.	TRBJ1-5	TRBV10-3	.	CAISEHTYSNQPQHF	TGTGCCATCAGTGAACATACCTATAGCAATCAGCCCCAGCATTTT
few	TRBJ1-1	TRBV4-1	.	CASSQDGEGLGTEAFF	TGCGCCAGCAGCCAAGATGGGGAGGGGTTGGGCACTGAAGCTTTCTTT
.	TRBJ2-7	TRBV28	.	CASSSVEVLGEQYF	TGTGCCAGCAGTTCAGTGGAGGTTTTGGGCGAGCAGTACTTC
.	TRBJ2-7	TRBV28	.	CASTGAYEQYF	TGTGCCAGCACCGGCGCCTACGAGCAGTACTTC
once	TRBJ2-7	TRBV9	TRBD1	CASSASGTDYEQYF	TGTGCCAGCAGCGCGTCCGGGACAGACTACGAGCAGTACTTC
.	TRBJ2-1	TRBV7-9	.	CASSLVSALVPLWNNEQFF	TGTGCCAGCAGCTTAGTATCCGCCCTAGTTCCCCTTTGGAACAATGAGCAGTTCTTC
.	TRBJ1-1	TRBV29-1	TRBD1	CSVPTQGVGTEAFF	TGCAGCGTCCCAACACAGGGGGTTGGAACTGAAGCTTTCTTT
.	TRBJ1-4	TRBV19	.	CASSGVETTNEKLFF	TGTGCCAGTAGTGGGGTTGAAACAACTAATGAAAAACTGTTTTTT
.	TRBJ2-7	TRBV28	.	CATIWDYEQYF	TGTGCCACTATCTGGGACTACGAGCAGTACTTC
.	TRBJ1-4	TRBV7-9	.	CASSFVGGEGVATNEKLFF	TGTGCCAGCAGCTTCGTTGGAGGGGAAGGCGTTGCAACTAATGAAAAACTGTTTTTT
.	TRBJ2-1	TRBV29-1	TRBD1	CSVADRGDEQFF	TGCAGCGTTGCCGACAGGGGCGATGAGCAGTTCTTC